The 26 T cell receptor beta chains below come from one sample, sequenced in a study of graft-versus-host responses after intestinal transplantation. TCRdb keeps only in-frame clones here, not all; method: immunoSEQ multiplex PCR. Among more than 65,000 clones listed, approximately 96% were seen once. Their antigen targets remain unknown. The sample here was unstimulated CD8+ T cells sorted from spleen or lymph node cells, taken before intestinal transplant. All receptors derive from a human donor who received an intestinal transplant.

The genes are TRBV27 and TRBJ2-3; 11 bases fit TRBD2. CDR1 and CDR2 (germline): MNHEY, SMNVEV (reference sequence). The V gene end was trimmed by 3 bases and the J gene end by 0 bases; junction bases not matched to a gene: 5. This CDR3 has 17 residues. CDR3 sequence reads: CASSFLGTSGSTDTQYF. The CDR3 DNA reads as TGTGCCAGCAGTTTTCTCGGGACTAGCGGTAGCACAGATACGCAGTATTTT.

Written as DNA, the CDR3 is TGTGCCAGCAGTCCGACCCAAGAAATGCAGCCCCAGCATTTT. Translating it yields CASSPTQEMQPQHF. The V gene is TRBV28, the J gene TRBJ1-5, with D unclear. Germline V CDR1 and CDR2: MDHEN, SYDVKM. Between the trimmed V and J ends, which lost 5 bases and 7 bases, there was a span of 15 bases. The CDR3 contains 14 residues.

This chain joins TRBV30 and TRBJ2-1; the D gene is possibly TRBD2 (6 bases). The ends were cut back, 4 bases at V and 1 base at J, with 8 bases in the middle. The CDR3 extends over 13 amino acids. From germline, CDR1 is GTSNPN and CDR2 SVGIG (reference sequence). Written as DNA, the CDR3 is TGTGCCTGGAAGGAGGGGTCCTACAATGAGCAGTTCTTC. Its translation: CAWKEGSYNEQFF.

The DNA of the CDR3 is TGTGCCAGCTCCGACCCCCACAATGAGCAGTTCTTC. Amino acids: CASSDPHNEQFF. The rearrangement uses TRBV28 and TRBJ2-1; D call uncertain. There are 12 residues in the CDR3. Germline V lookup: CDR1 MDHEN, CDR2 SYDVKM. Trimming took 8 bases from V and 5 from J, leaving 10 bases between them.

This clone has only one observation. The CDR3 DNA sequence: TGTGCCAGCAGTGGACTAGCGGGAGACCCCACAGATACGCAGTATTTT. Protein product: CASSGLAGDPTDTQYF. The V call is TRBV6-1, the J call TRBJ2-3, with TRBD2 matching 12 bases. The germline gives CDR1 MNHNS, CDR2 SASEGT. The V gene end was trimmed by 4 bases and the J gene end by 2 bases; junction bases not matched to a gene: 4. This CDR3 spans 16 amino acids.

The CDR3 nucleotides are TGTGCCAGCAGCCCCGAGGGGGGCTACACCTTC. Translating gives CASSPEGGYTF. J is TRBJ1-2 and V is TRBV7-9; a possible D gene is TRBD1 (5 bases). In germline, CDR1 is SEHNR, CDR2 FQNEAQ (reference sequence). Trimming removed 5 bases at V and 8 bases at J, with 9 bases between. The CDR3 is made up of 11 amino acids.

This chain uses TRBV19 with TRBJ2-7; D remains unclear. Germline CDR1 LNHDA, CDR2 SQIVND (reference sequence). V was trimmed by 0 bases and J by 0 bases, leaving 9 bases between them. There are 15 residues in the CDR3. The CDR3 sequence: CASSIEGSSSYEQYF. The CDR3 DNA reads as TGTGCCAGTAGTATAGAGGGCTCCTCCTCCTACGAGCAGTACTTC.

This rearrangement joins TRBV11-1 to TRBJ2-3; D not resolved. The CDR3 consists of 15 residues. Germline V CDR1 and CDR2: SGHAT, FQDESV (reference sequence). V lost 2 bases and J 1 base, leaving 10 bases between the germline ends. CDR3 sequence reads: CASSLWAAGTDTQYF. As DNA, the CDR3 is TGTGCCAGCAGCTTATGGGCTGCGGGCACAGATACGCAGTATTTT. Variable domain in full (rest from reference TRBV11-1 and TRBJ2-3): EAEVAQSPRYKITEKSQAVAFWCDPISGHATLYWYRQILGQGPELLVQFQDESVVDDSQLPKDRFSAERLKGVDSTLKIQPAELGDSAMYLCASSLWAAGTDTQYFGPGTRLTVL.

The chain joins TRBV9 to TRBJ1-1; weak D call: TRBD1 (5 bases). The germline CDR1 and CDR2 sequences are SGDLS and YYNGEE. The CDR3 has 14 residues. Trimming left V 2 bases short and J 2 bases short, with 10 bases between. CDR3: CASSVNGGNTEAFF. The CDR3 nucleotides are TGTGCCAGCAGCGTGAACGGGGGAAACACTGAAGCTTTCTTT.

This clone was counted a single time. This sequence joins TRBV5-6 and TRBJ2-7; 11 bases fit TRBD2. The CDR3 length is 15 residues. Looked up from germline, CDR1 is SGHDT and CDR2 is YYEEEE. The junction had 3 bases not matched to a gene; V was cut back by 4 bases and J by 0 bases. This chain's CDR3 is CASSDTSGSSYEQYF. The DNA for the CDR3 is TGTGCCAGCAGCGATACTAGCGGGAGCTCCTACGAGCAGTACTTC.

The rearrangement uses TRBV5-1 and TRBJ2-6; the match to TRBD1 covers 7 bases. The trim removed 2 bases at V and 0 bases at J, leaving 8 bases unmatched. This CDR3 has 18 residues. CDR1 is SGHRS and CDR2 is YFSETQ in the germline V gene. The CDR3 reads CASSFRGRDLSGANVLTF. DNA for the CDR3: TGCGCCAGCAGCTTTAGGGGGCGAGACCTCTCTGGGGCCAACGTCCTGACTTTC.

The chain recombines TRBV5-1 with TRBJ1-2; 8 bases line up with TRBD1. The V gene's germline CDR1 is SGHRS and CDR2 YFSETQ. The trim removed 0 bases at V and 2 bases at J, leaving 15 bases unmatched. CDR3 length: 19 amino acids. CDR3 coding DNA: TGCGCCAGCAGCTTGGGTTTGATACTAGGACAGGGTTGGAACTATGGCTACACCTTC. Amino acids: CASSLGLILGQGWNYGYTF.

The rearrangement links TRBV6-5 to TRBJ2-1; 14 nucleotides match TRBD2. The germline V gene has CDR1 MNHEY and CDR2 SVGAGI. The J segment lost 6 bases and the V segment lost 4 bases, leaving 2 bases of the junction unmatched. The CDR3 is 15 residues long. The CDR3 DNA sequence: TGTGCCAGCAGTTCGACTAGCGGGAGGGGCAATGAGCAGTTCTTC. This codes for CASSSTSGRGNEQFF.

The rearrangement joins TRBV13 to TRBJ1-1; D call uncertain. Germline V gene sequence: CDR1 PRHDT, CDR2 FYEKMQ (reference sequence). Trimming pared 1 base from V and 2 bases from J, leaving 11 bases between. The CDR3 runs to 15 residues. CDR3 coding DNA: TGTGCCAGCAGCTTAGAAAGGGCGGGTAACACTGAAGCTTTCTTT. It is translated as CASSLERAGNTEAFF.

The rearrangement joins TRBV19 to TRBJ2-7; 9 positions match TRBD2. J was trimmed by 2 bases and V by 1 base; bases with no gene match: 3. The CDR3 has 15 amino acids. The germline gives CDR1 LNHDA, CDR2 SQIVND (reference sequence). CDR3 in amino acids: CASSIVVAGAYEQYF. The CDR3, as DNA: TGTGCCAGTAGTATAGTGGTAGCGGGAGCCTACGAGCAGTACTTC.

The chain employs TRBV5-6 and TRBJ2-1; 9 bases match TRBD1. Losses at the gene ends were 3 bases for V and 4 bases for J; bases not matched to a gene: 2. Germline CDR1 is SGHDT and CDR2 is YYEEEE. The CDR3 is made up of 14 amino acids. The CDR3 region is CASSSGTGYNEQFF. DNA for the CDR3: TGTGCCAGCAGCTCCGGGACAGGGTACAATGAGCAGTTCTTC.

The CDR3 DNA sequence: TGTGCCAGCAGCTTCGTTTCCGGGCAAGAGACCCAGTACTTC. Translated, it gives CASSFVSGQETQYF. The J gene is TRBJ2-5, the V gene TRBV7-2; no firm D call. Germline lookup yields CDR1 SGHTA and CDR2 FQGNSA. Trimming pared 3 bases from V and 2 bases from J, leaving 10 bases between. The CDR3 totals 14 residues.

The J gene is TRBJ2-3, the V gene TRBV7-8; maybe TRBD2 (6 bases). The CDR3 spans 15 residues. V was trimmed by 5 bases and J by 6 bases, leaving 18 bases between them. The germline CDR1 and CDR2 sequences are SGHVS and FQNEAQ. The CDR3 bases are TGTGCCAGCAGCCCGGTGGGACTCCGGGGTGATACGCAGTATTTT. As protein: CASSPVGLRGDTQYF.

The chain uses TRBV7-9 and TRBJ2-7, with TRBD2 matching over 12 bases. CDR1 is SEHNR and CDR2 is FQNEAQ in the germline V gene (reference sequence). V trimming: 5 bases; J trimming: 4 bases; junction bases outside the gene matches: 6. The CDR3 is 15 residues long. In DNA form, the CDR3 reads TGTGCCAGCAGCCCACAGACTAGCGGGAGTTACGAGCAGTACTTC. This gives the protein CASSPQTSGSYEQYF.

This clone has a single count. The rearrangement joins TRBV19 to TRBJ2-7; D may be TRBD1 (5 bases). CDR3 length: 12 residues. Germline CDR1 is LNHDA and CDR2 is SQIVND (reference sequence). The V end lost 7 bases, the J end lost 5 bases, and 12 bases lay between the germline ends. The CDR3 DNA reads as TGTGCCAGTACAGGGTGGGGCAACGAGCAGTACTTC. Protein product: CASTGWGNEQYF.

The rearrangement links TRBV19 to TRBJ2-1; D is perhaps TRBD1 (5 bases). This CDR3 is 14 amino acids long. Deletions cut 2 bases from V and 8 bases from J, with 13 bases between. Per germline, CDR1 LNHDA and CDR2 SQIVND (reference sequence). In nucleotides, the CDR3 is TGTGCCAGTAGTATATCACCAGGGTACGATGAGCAGTTCTTC. Protein sequence: CASSISPGYDEQFF. The variable domain in full, completed from reference TRBV19 and TRBJ2-1, reads DGGITQSPKYLFRKEGQNVTLSCEQNLNHDAMYWYRQDPGQGLRLIYYSQIVNDFQKGDIAEGYSVSREKKESFPLTVTSAQKNPTAFYLCASSISPGYDEQFFGPGTRLTVL.

The V call is TRBV4-1, the J call TRBJ2-1, with 7 bases that match TRBD2. The CDR3 runs 15 residues. Germline V lookup: CDR1 MGHRA, CDR2 YSYEKL. J was trimmed by 5 bases and V by 5 bases; bases with no gene match: 9. CDR3 DNA sequence: TGCGCCAGCAGCACCGGACTAGGGAAAAACAATGAGCAGTTCTTC. Its protein is CASSTGLGKNNEQFF.

The rearrangement uses TRBV27 and TRBJ2-7; D is unclear. V shed 5 bases and J shed 3 bases, with 11 bases lying between them. The CDR3 is 13 residues long. CDR1 and CDR2 from the germline V gene are MNHEY and SMNVEV (reference sequence). The CDR3 loop is CASSILGNYEQYF. CDR3 nucleotide sequence: TGTGCCAGCAGTATCCTAGGAAACTACGAGCAGTACTTC.

The V call is TRBV7-9, the J call TRBJ2-1, with D perhaps matching TRBD2 (6 bases). The CDR3 is 15 residues long. V shed 5 bases and J shed 0 bases, with 11 bases lying between them. The germline gives CDR1 SEHNR, CDR2 FQNEAQ (reference sequence). CDR3: CASSPTAGSYNEQFF. Written as DNA, the CDR3 is TGTGCCAGCAGCCCAACAGCGGGCTCCTACAATGAGCAGTTCTTC.

This chain connects TRBV30 to TRBJ2-2; the D is unclear. The V and J ends lost 1 base and 3 bases respectively, with 3 bases between them. Germline loops: CDR1 GTSNPN, CDR2 SVGIG (reference sequence). The CDR3 sequence is 12 residues long. CDR3 nucleotide sequence: TGTGCCTGGAGTGCGCACACCGGGGAGCTGTTTTTT. Its protein product is CAWSAHTGELFF.

The chain has TRBV28 and TRBJ2-1; no clear D. The CDR3 covers 18 residues. Trimming removed 5 bases from V and 4 bases from J, with 24 bases in between. Germline CDR1 and CDR2: MDHEN and SYDVKM. The chain's CDR3 is CASSPRPGRHTAYNEQFF. The CDR3 DNA is TGTGCCAGCAGTCCACGGCCAGGACGTCATACAGCATACAATGAGCAGTTCTTC.